A selection of T cell receptor beta chains follows, all from one sample in a study of siplizumab effects on memory and regulatory T cells. Data came from immunoSEQ multiplex PCR; TCRdb stores just in-frame clones and leaves some out. The table includes about 100,000 clones, around 94% detected once. Sequenced: Tregs sorted from blood. Receptors were obtained from a human donor in good health. Each CDR3 is given with its conserved first and last residue. Each record gives: V gene, clone size, J gene, D gene, CDR3 DNA, CDR3 protein. D genes are given only for firm matches. Clone size is shown for a subset of rows, as once, few, many or a class of expanded clone.

>TRBV30|once|TRBJ1-5|-
TGTGCCTGGAGATCACGGGACCGGGGTGGCAATCAGCCCCAGCATTTT
CAWRSRDRGGNQPQHF
>TRBV2|-|TRBJ2-3|TRBD2
TGTGCCAGCTGTAGCGGGAGACCGCCAGATACGCAGTATTTT
CASCSGRPPDTQYF
>TRBV5-6|-|TRBJ1-1|TRBD1
TGTGCCAGCAGCCGTACAGGGGGCTGGACTGAAGCTTTCTTT
CASSRTGGWTEAFF
>TRBV18|-|TRBJ1-4|TRBD1
TGTGCCAGCTCACCCCCTAAAACAGGGGGAGGGGTTGAAAAACTGTTTTTT
CASSPPKTGGGVEKLFF
>TRBV20-1|-|TRBJ2-3|-
TGCAGTGCTACCGCCGGGAATCGACCGTATTTT
CSATAGNRPYF
>TRBV7-2|-|TRBJ2-7|-
TGTGCCAGCAGCCGGAACAGGGTGGGGGGCTACGAGCAGTACTTC
CASSRNRVGGYEQYF
>TRBV4-2|few|TRBJ1-1|TRBD1
TGTGCCAGCAGGCACAGGGGGCAACGCACTGAAGCTTTCTTT
CASRHRGQRTEAFF
>TRBV7-2|-|TRBJ2-1|-
TGTGCCAGCAGCTTAGGGTTGGGGAGCTCCTACAATGAGCAGTTCTTC
CASSLGLGSSYNEQFF
>TRBV5-1|-|TRBJ2-7|-
TGCGCCAGCAGCTTAGTAGGACTGAGCTCCTACGAGCAGTACTTC
CASSLVGLSSYEQYF
>TRBV7-3|-|TRBJ2-3|-
TGTGCCAGCAGCCCCGGCCCTCACCACCTTCCGCAGATACGGATACAGTATTTT
CASSPGPHHLPQIRIQYF
>TRBV2|-|TRBJ1-5|TRBD1
TGTGCCAGCAGTGGGACAGGGAATCAGCCCCAGCATTTT
CASSGTGNQPQHF
>TRBV5-6|-|TRBJ2-1|-
TGTGCCAGCAGCTTCCGGGGTACCCTTTGGGATGAGCAGTTCTTC
CASSFRGTLWDEQFF
>TRBV6-6|few|TRBJ2-7|TRBD1
TGTGCCAGCAGGGGAACACGGGACAGCTACGAGCAGTACTTC
CASRGTRDSYEQYF
>TRBV9|-|TRBJ1-5|-
TGTGCCAGCAGCGTAGGTTTTAGGGTTGGGCAGCCCCAGCATTTT
CASSVGFRVGQPQHF
>TRBV19|-|TRBJ2-7|TRBD1
TGTGCCAGTAGTAGACAGGGGAAAGGCGAGCAGTACTTC
CASSRQGKGEQYF
>TRBV5-1|once|TRBJ1-1|-
TGCGCCAGCAGCTATACAGGCACGAACACTGAAGCTTTCTTT
CASSYTGTNTEAFF
>TRBV29-1|-|TRBJ1-4|-
TGCAGCGGACTCCGGACAACTAATGAAAAACTGTTTTTT
CSGLRTTNEKLFF
>TRBV5-4|-|TRBJ2-7|TRBD2
TGTGCCAGCAGCCAGAGTGGGACTAGCAGATCCTACGAGCAGTACTTC
CASSQSGTSRSYEQYF
>TRBV6-1|once|TRBJ2-7|-
TGTGCCAGCAGACGGAACTTACAGAACTCCTACGAGCAGTACTTC
CASRRNLQNSYEQYF
>TRBV30|once|TRBJ2-5|-
TGTGCCTGGAACTTTGGGACCCAGCGTGAGACCCAGTACTTC
CAWNFGTQRETQYF
>TRBV5-8|-|TRBJ2-1|TRBD2
TGTGCCAGCAGCTTGAGGACTAGCTCGAGTGAGCAGTTCTTC
CASSLRTSSSEQFF
>TRBV9|-|TRBJ2-3|-
TGTGCCAGCAGCGTAGCCCCGAGCAGTACCGATACGCAGTATTTT
CASSVAPSSTDTQYF
>TRBV11-2|-|TRBJ2-6|-
TGTGCCAGCAGCTTAGATCAGATAAGAACCCTCCACGCTGGGGCCAACGTCCTGACTTTC
CASSLDQIRTLHAGANVLTF
>TRBV28|-|TRBJ1-2|TRBD1
TGTGCCAGCAGGTTGGGACAGGGCTATATCTATGCTGGCTACACCTTC
CASRLGQGYIYAGYTF
>TRBV27|-|TRBJ2-2|TRBD2
TGTGCCAGCGCGGGGGGCAGGGGCACCGGGGAGCTGTTTTTT
CASAGGRGTGELFF
>TRBV25-1|-|TRBJ2-3|-
TGTGCCAGCAGTGAATTCCAATTGGGGCTAGGGTTAGATACGCAGTATTTT
CASSEFQLGLGLDTQYF
>TRBV27|-|TRBJ2-1|TRBD2
TGTGCCAGCAGTTCGGGCCGGGGGGGTAAGCAGTTCTTC
CASSSGRGGKQFF
>TRBV10-2|-|TRBJ2-7|-
TGCGCCAGCAACCCAGATGGGCTCTACGAGCAGTACTTC
CASNPDGLYEQYF
>TRBV11-2|-|TRBJ2-1|-
TGTGCCAGCAGCTTAGACCGCGGAGAGCAGTTCTTC
CASSLDRGEQFF
>TRBV15|-|TRBJ2-1|-
TGTGCCACCAGCATAAGGACTGTCTCCTACAATGAGCAGTTCTTC
CATSIRTVSYNEQFF
>TRBV5-1|-|TRBJ2-1|TRBD2
TGCGCCAGCAGCATAGGACTAGCGGGTGGTGAGCAGTTCTTC
CASSIGLAGGEQFF
>TRBV19|-|TRBJ1-4|-
TGTGCCAGTAACCCCAACAGGGCCGAGGAAAAACTGTTTTTT
CASNPNRAEEKLFF
>TRBV27|-|TRBJ2-7|-
TGTGCCAGAGAAGGGGGAGACACAACCTACGAGCAGTACTTC
CAREGGDTTYEQYF
>TRBV25-1|-|TRBJ1-5|-
TGTGCCAGCAGTCAGGGTAGGGGGAGCGATCAGCCCCAGCATTTT
CASSQGRGSDQPQHF
>TRBV7-9|once|TRBJ1-4|-
TGTGCCAGCAGCCTAGACCGCCGCTTAGAGGAAAAACTGTTTTTT
CASSLDRRLEEKLFF
>TRBV18|few|TRBJ1-1|-
TGTGCCAGCTCACCAGGTCAGGGTAACACTGAAGCTTTCTTT
CASSPGQGNTEAFF
>TRBV7-9|-|TRBJ2-7|-
TGTGCCAGCAGCTCCGGCCTGACCTACGAGCAGTACTTC
CASSSGLTYEQYF